This note documents a single T cell receptor (beta chain) sequence. The antigen is unknown. Time point given: recipient sample about 28 days before transplant, after cytoreduction. This record comes from a study of T cell clonotyping in hematopoietic cell transplantation. Study summary: Recipient samples before transplant were obtained post-cytoreduction. Regarding the study as a whole: Without cell sorting, CD4 versus CD8 contributions remain unresolved.

Assay used: immunoSEQ multiplex PCR; TCRdb lists only in-frame clones, some missing. The sample includes roughly 34,000 clones, roughly 94% of them seen just once. Germline-derived CDR1 and CDR2 are SGHDN and FVKESK. With V trimmed by 5 bases and J by 2 bases, 5 bases remained unmatched. The CDR3 totals 15 residues. This clonotype was obtained from a man between 40 and 49 years old with chronic myeloid leukemia. Some clones in this sample may be carry-over from other donors' samples. The source material was peripheral blood mononuclear cells, sampled before stem cell transplant. J is TRBJ1-2 and V is TRBV14, with TRBD1 identical over 10 bases. CDR3 residues: CASSYSGQGNYGYTF. In DNA form, the CDR3 reads TGTGCCAGCAGCTATTCGGGACAGGGGAACTATGGCTACACCTTC.